The source of this T cell receptor beta chain is a study of blood T cells in healthy people across ages. The use of a sample-barcoded 5' primer and a J-beta primer mix characterized a second PCR of 7 to 11 cycles. At least 2.5 million CDR3-containing paired-end reads were obtained per sample. TCRdb reprocessed the 5' RACE reads with MiXCR, giving one entry per CDR3 protein. The table lists hundreds of thousands of distinct CDR3 sequences, approximately 40% of them singletons. Sequenced: blood. The TCR sequence derives from a man aged 80 or over in good health.

The CDR3 loop is CASSPAGLAGGPSKNIQYF. The CDR3 DNA is TGTGCCAGCAGCCCTGCGGGACTAGCGGGAGGGCCTTCCAAAAACATTCAGTACTTC. The chain links TRBV7-9 to TRBJ2-4, with 16 bases lining up with TRBD2. The CDR3 covers 19 residues. V gave up 5 bases and J gave up 2 bases; unmatched junction bases: 9. The germline CDR1 and CDR2 sequences are SEHNR and FQNEAQ (reference sequence). Filled out from reference TRBV7-9 and TRBJ2-4, the complete variable domain reads DTGVSQNPRHKITKRGQNVTFRCDPISEHNRLYWYRQTLGQGPEFLTYFQNEAQLEKSRLLSDRFSAERPKGSFSTLEIQRTEQGDSAMYLCASSPAGLAGGPSKNIQYFGAGTRLSVL.